This T cell receptor beta chain was captured in a study of cytomegalovirus exposure and HLA in healthy donors. Background on the study: Some 80 million unique TCR sequences came from HLA-typed donors in an early release.

Study results and caveats: One cluster of highly shared sequence variants probably arose as a sequencing artifact.

PCR involved 60 Vbeta and 13 Jbeta primers. Repertoires were generated with immunoSEQ multiplex PCR, while TCRdb's copy carries only in-frame clones and drops some. The profile shows over 150,000 clones, about 76% of them singletons. As to this clone: The antigen is not known.

With V trimmed by 2 bases and J by 9 bases, 3 bases remained unmatched. The CDR3 runs to 15 residues. From germline, CDR1 is MNHNS and CDR2 SASEGT. What was sequenced was PBMCs. J is TRBJ1-6 and V is TRBV6-1; TRBD1 matches 11 bases. This sequence originates from a woman aged 40 to 50 in good health and CMV-seropositive. CDR3: CASSERTGGLSPLHF. In nucleotides, the CDR3 is TGTGCCAGCAGTGAACGGACAGGGGGCCTTTCACCCCTCCACTTT.